Each of the 22 T cell receptor beta chains below was sequenced from the same sample in a study of T cell repertoires in cytomegalovirus infection. In TCRdb, the reads were re-called with MiXCR into one record per CDR3 protein. The repertoire has around 280,000 distinct CDR3 sequences, around 10% of them found once; the top ten carry 2.5%. Sample: PBMCs. The receptors stem from a human donor in good health (CMV status not recorded). Some clones in this sample may be carry-over from other donors' samples.

This clonotype was observed at least ten times. The CDR3 reads CSVRPDTTSYEQYF. The CDR3 DNA reads TGCAGCGTTCGCCCCGACACCACGTCCTACGAGCAGTACTTC. The rearrangement uses TRBV29-1 and TRBJ2-7; D ambiguous. V lost 5 bases and J 1 base, leaving 15 bases between the germline ends. The CDR3 contains 14 residues. Germline V CDR1 and CDR2: SQVTM, ANQGSEA.

This clonotype showed up just a few times. This chain joins TRBV5-1 and TRBJ2-2; 7 positions agree with TRBD1. After removal of 2 bases from V and 0 bases from J, the junction contained 1 base not matched to a gene. The CDR3 runs to 15 residues. Germline values: CDR1 SGHRS, CDR2 YFSETQ. The CDR3 is CASSFGTANTGELFF. The CDR3 nucleotides are TGCGCCAGCAGCTTCGGGACAGCGAACACCGGGGAGCTGTTTTTT.

This clonotype was seen repeatedly, ten times or more. This chain links TRBV20-1 with TRBJ2-3; D is ambiguous. V lost 5 bases and J lost 0, with 12 bases in between. This CDR3 region has 14 residues. Germline V gene data show CDR1 as DFQATT and CDR2 as SNEGSKA (reference sequence). CDR3 protein: CSAPAEPSTDTQYF. In nucleotides, the CDR3 is TGCAGTGCTCCGGCTGAGCCTAGCACAGATACGCAGTATTTT.

The sample holds many counts of this clonotype. The chain joins TRBV7-2 to TRBJ1-5; 9 bases are a match to TRBD1. CDR1 and CDR2 from the germline V gene are SGHTA and FQGNSA. The CDR3 spans 16 residues. V lost 1 base to trimming and J lost 3 bases; unmatched junction nucleotides: 4. The CDR3 protein is CASSLVQGAVNQPQHF. CDR3 bases: TGTGCCAGCAGCTTAGTACAGGGGGCGGTCAATCAGCCCCAGCATTTT.

This clonotype was seen ten or more times. The chain couples TRBV7-2 to TRBJ2-2, with TRBD2 matching 12 bases. The J segment lost 5 bases and the V segment lost 2 bases, leaving 3 bases of the junction unmatched. The CDR3 extends over 16 amino acids. Germline assignment: CDR1 SGHTA and CDR2 FQGNSA. CDR3 loop: CASSLTGTSGTGELFF. The CDR3 DNA reads TGTGCCAGCAGCTTAACCGGGACTAGCGGGACCGGGGAGCTGTTTTTT.

This clonotype was counted at least ten times. This sequence joins TRBV4-3 and TRBJ2-1, with 9 nucleotides matching TRBD1. CDR3 length equals 16 residues. Germline lookup yields CDR1 LGHNA and CDR2 YSLEER. V lost 0 bases and J lost 5; bases outside the gene matches: 5. The CDR3 nucleotides read TGCGCCAGCAGCCAAGATTTGGGGACAGGGAACAATGAGCAGTTCTTC. Translated, it gives CASSQDLGTGNNEQFF.

This clonotype has a count of ten or more. The rearrangement joins TRBV6-2 or TRBV6-3 to TRBJ2-5; 12 bases line up with TRBD2. In germline, CDR1 is MNHEY, CDR2 SVGEGT. The ends lost 4 bases at V and 3 bases at J; junction bases unmatched: 18. This CDR3 contains 20 residues. The CDR3 loop reads CASSFRLAGEDLRRKETQYF. The CDR3 coding sequence is TGTGCCAGCAGTTTCAGACTAGCGGGGGAGGACCTAAGAAGAAAAGAGACCCAGTACTTC.

This clonotype was recorded at least ten times. V usage is TRBV18 and J usage is TRBJ1-3; D not resolved. With 2 bases removed from V and 0 bases from J, the gap between germline ends came to 8 bases. Germline V gives CDR1 KGHSH, CDR2 LQKENI. CDR3 length: 15 amino acids. CDR3 residues: CASSPTEASGNTIYF. The CDR3 DNA is TGTGCCAGCTCACCAACGGAAGCCTCTGGAAACACCATATATTTT. Combining the CDR3 with reference TRBV18 and TRBJ1-3 gives the whole variable domain NAGVMQNPRHLVRRRGQEARLRCSPMKGHSHVYWYRQLPEEGLKFMVYLQKENIIDESGMPKERFSAEFPKEGPSILRIQQVVRGDSAAYFCASSPTEASGNTIYFGEGSWLTVV.

This clonotype was found many times. This chain uses TRBV6-2 or TRBV6-3 with TRBJ2-7, with D possibly being TRBD1 (6 bases). Germline V gene sequence: CDR1 MNHEY, CDR2 SVGEGT. Trimming removed 2 bases from V and 6 bases from J, with 14 bases in between. The CDR3 is 14 amino acids. The CDR3 region is CASSYLGAPSEQYV. The CDR3 nucleotides read TGTGCCAGCAGTTACCTGGGGGCGCCCAGCGAGCAGTACGTC.

This clonotype was seen more than once but under ten times. The CDR3 loop is CASSPTALVRDEQFF. For the CDR3, the DNA is TGTGCCAGCAGTCCAACTGCGCTCGTACGGGATGAGCAGTTCTTC. V usage is TRBV12-3 or TRBV12-4 and J usage is TRBJ2-1, with D unclear. The CDR3 has 15 residues. The V gene lost 5 bases and the J gene lost 8 bases, with 19 bases spanning the gap.

In this sample, this clonotype turned up a few times. CDR3 amino acids: CASSWGAAQPQHF. CDR3 nucleotides: TGTGCCAGCAGTTGGGGGGCGGCTCAGCCCCAGCATTTT. The V gene is TRBV28, the J gene TRBJ1-5; perhaps TRBD1 as D (6 bases). This CDR3 is 13 amino acids long. Between the trimmed V and J ends, which lost 4 bases and 6 bases, there was a span of 10 bases. The germline V gene encodes CDR1 MDHEN and CDR2 SYDVKM.

In this sample, this clonotype turned up many times. The V call is TRBV7-2, the J call TRBJ2-2; 9 nucleotides agree with TRBD2. Germline V gene data show CDR1 as SGHTA and CDR2 as FQGNSA. V was clipped by 2 bases and J by 3 bases; unmatched bases: 4. CDR3 size: 16 residues. The CDR3 is CASSLLSGGYTGELFF. CDR3 sequence (DNA): TGTGCCAGCAGCTTACTAAGCGGGGGGTACACCGGGGAGCTGTTTTTT. The complete variable domain, with remaining parts taken from reference TRBV7-2 and TRBJ2-2, reads GAGVSQSPSNKVTEKGKDVELRCDPISGHTALYWYRQSLGQGLEFLIYFQGNSAPDKSGLPSDRFSAERTGGSVSTLTIQRTQQEDSAVYLCASSLLSGGYTGELFFGEGSRLTVL.

The table lists this clonotype with many counts. The V gene is TRBV29-1, the J gene TRBJ2-2; the D call may be TRBD1 or TRBD2 (6 bases each). Trimming cost V 6 bases and J 2 bases, with 19 bases left between them. There are 16 residues in the CDR3. Germline-derived CDR1 and CDR2 are SQVTM and ANQGSEA. The CDR3 DNA follows: TGCAGCGTGGCGAAGGGGGGACCTACAAACACCGGGGAGCTGTTTTTT. It yields the protein CSVAKGGPTNTGELFF.

The CDR3 here is CASSFPSYQETQYF. CDR3 coding DNA: TGTGCCAGCAGCTTCCCATCGTACCAAGAGACCCAGTACTTC. The V gene is TRBV11-2, the J gene TRBJ2-5, with D hard to call. This CDR3 is 14 amino acids long. CDR1 is SGHAT, CDR2 FQNNGV, per germline. Trimming stripped 3 bases from V and 0 bases from J, with 8 bases between. The variable domain in full, with the rest retrieved from reference TRBV11-2 and TRBJ2-5, is EAGVAQSPRYKIIEKRQSVAFWCNPISGHATLYWYQQILGQGPKLLIQFQNNGVVDDSQLPKDRFSAERLKGVDSTLKIQPAKLEDSAVYLCASSFPSYQETQYFGPGTRLLVL.

The chain uses TRBV18 and TRBJ1-1, with 8 bases lining up with TRBD1. The length of the CDR3 is 16 residues. From germline, CDR1 is KGHSH and CDR2 LQKENI. With V trimmed by 5 bases and J by 1 base, 9 bases remained unmatched. The chain's CDR3 is CASSFDRGVRNTEAFF. The CDR3 nucleotides read TGTGCCAGCTCATTCGACAGGGGCGTAAGGAACACTGAAGCTTTCTTT. The variable domain in full, completed from reference TRBV18 and TRBJ1-1, reads NAGVMQNPRHLVRRRGQEARLRCSPMKGHSHVYWYRQLPEEGLKFMVYLQKENIIDESGMPKERFSAEFPKEGPSILRIQQVVRGDSAAYFCASSFDRGVRNTEAFFGQGTRLTVV.

In this sample, this clonotype turned up a few times. Compared with germline, one end of the junction differs, possibly owing to a read error. The chain has TRBV2 and TRBJ1-6, with 7 bases fitting TRBD1. Germline CDR1 reads SNHLY; CDR2 reads FYNNEI. The CDR3 extends over 13 amino acids. CDR3 coding DNA: TGTGCCAGCAGTGAGATCCAGGCCTCGCCAGGGGGTTTT. Protein product: CASSEIQASPGGF.

The chain joins TRBV9 to TRBJ1-3; D not certain. The CDR3 totals 15 residues. Per germline, CDR1 SGDLS and CDR2 YYNGEE. Trimming left V 3 bases short and J 0 bases short, with 10 bases between. The CDR3 region is CASSGYGPSGNTIYF. The CDR3 DNA reads TGTGCCAGCAGCGGGTACGGGCCCTCTGGAAACACCATATATTTT.

At least ten counts were recorded for this clonotype. J is TRBJ1-2 and V is TRBV29-1; no clear D. The CDR3 consists of 13 residues. Trimming cost V 2 bases and J 0 bases, with 7 bases left between them. Germline CDR1 is SQVTM and CDR2 is ANQGSEA. CDR3 in amino acids: CSVESAANYGYTF. As DNA, the CDR3 is TGCAGCGTTGAATCTGCAGCTAACTATGGCTACACCTTC.

This clonotype was picked up a small number of times. This chain uses TRBV5-6 with TRBJ2-3; 7 bases are a match to TRBD2. In germline, CDR1 is SGHDT, CDR2 YYEEEE. Trimming at V came to 2 bases and at J to 5 bases, leaving 11 bases not matched to a gene. The CDR3 sequence is 16 residues long. The CDR3 protein is CASSLRIAGAQDTQYF. Written as DNA, the CDR3 is TGTGCCAGCAGCTTAAGAATAGCGGGTGCGCAAGATACGCAGTATTTT.

This clonotype was detected a few times. V gene TRBV11-2 combines with J gene TRBJ1-2, with D maybe TRBD1 (5 bases). CDR1 and CDR2 (germline): SGHAT, FQNNGV. The ends were cut back, 0 bases at V and 4 bases at J, with 15 bases in the middle. The CDR3 length is 16 residues. In DNA, the CDR3 is TGTGCCAGCAGCTTAGATCGTAGGGGTTCTGGCTATGGCTACACCTTC. Its translation is CASSLDRRGSGYGYTF.

The rearrangement joins TRBV4-1 to TRBJ2-1; TRBD1 matches at 11 bases. Germline CDR1 is MGHRA and CDR2 is YSYEKL. The CDR3 extends over 17 amino acids. The V segment lost 2 bases and the J segment 2 bases; nucleotides outside the gene matches: 5. The CDR3 loop reads CASSQNWGQGAYNEQFF. CDR3 DNA sequence: TGCGCCAGCAGCCAAAATTGGGGACAGGGGGCCTACAATGAGCAGTTCTTC.

This clonotype was detected ten times or more. The chain couples TRBV6-5 to TRBJ1-1; TRBD1 aligns across 9 bases. CDR1 is MNHEY, CDR2 SVGAGI, per germline. CDR3 length: 15 amino acids. V was clipped by 2 bases and J by 1 base; unmatched bases: 2. CDR3 in DNA: TGTGCCAGCAGTTACACGGACAGGGGGAACACTGAAGCTTTCTTT. Protein sequence: CASSYTDRGNTEAFF.